The clone carrying this TCR beta chain was observed once. The data originate from a study of shared clonotypes between healthy human individuals. Looking at the study overall: The cohort comprised a couple of women and a few men. Their ages spanned 18 to 49 years.

From germline, CDR1 is MDHEN and CDR2 SYDVKM. The CDR3 has 16 residues. V dropped 7 bases and J dropped 0 bases, with 17 bases sitting between them. Produced via immunoSEQ multiplex PCR; TCRdb's table is partial and in-frame only. The sample contains 2 million to 3 million clones, under 95% of which appear only once. Sequences were obtained from naive CD4+ T cells from PBMCs. Subset noted: CD45RA+ positively selected. The receptor's source is a man aged 18 to 35 in good health. Some clones in this sample may be carry-over from other donors' samples. The V call is TRBV28, the J call TRBJ2-3; perhaps TRBD1 as D (5 bases). CDR3 sequence (DNA): TGTGCCAGCATTCGTCTTCGACAGACTAGCACAGATACGCAGTATTTT. This encodes CASIRLRQTSTDTQYF.